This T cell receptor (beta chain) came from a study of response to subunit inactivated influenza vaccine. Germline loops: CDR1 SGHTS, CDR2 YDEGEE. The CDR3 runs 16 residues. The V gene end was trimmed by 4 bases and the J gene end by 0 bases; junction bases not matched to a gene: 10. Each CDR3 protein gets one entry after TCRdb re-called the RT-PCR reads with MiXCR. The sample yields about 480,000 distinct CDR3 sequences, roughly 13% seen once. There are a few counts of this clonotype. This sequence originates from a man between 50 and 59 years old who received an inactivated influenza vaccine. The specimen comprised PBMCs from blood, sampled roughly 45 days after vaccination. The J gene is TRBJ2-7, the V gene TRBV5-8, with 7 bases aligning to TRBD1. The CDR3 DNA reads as TGTGCCAGCAGCAAACCAGGGGGTTACGGCTCCTACGAGCAGTACTTC. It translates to CASSKPGGYGSYEQYF.